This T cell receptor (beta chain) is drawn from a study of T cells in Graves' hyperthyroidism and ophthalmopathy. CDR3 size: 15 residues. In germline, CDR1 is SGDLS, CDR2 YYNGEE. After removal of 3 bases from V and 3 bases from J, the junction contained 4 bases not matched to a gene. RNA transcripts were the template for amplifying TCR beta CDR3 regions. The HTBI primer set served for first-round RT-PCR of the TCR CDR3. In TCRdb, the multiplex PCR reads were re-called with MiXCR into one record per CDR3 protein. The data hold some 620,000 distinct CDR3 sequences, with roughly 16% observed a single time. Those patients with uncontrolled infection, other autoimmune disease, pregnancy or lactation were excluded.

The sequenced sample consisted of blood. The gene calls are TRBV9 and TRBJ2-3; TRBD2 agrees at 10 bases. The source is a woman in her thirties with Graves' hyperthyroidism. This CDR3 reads CASSAGLADTDTQYF. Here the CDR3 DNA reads TGTGCCAGCAGCGCAGGACTAGCGGATACAGATACGCAGTATTTT.